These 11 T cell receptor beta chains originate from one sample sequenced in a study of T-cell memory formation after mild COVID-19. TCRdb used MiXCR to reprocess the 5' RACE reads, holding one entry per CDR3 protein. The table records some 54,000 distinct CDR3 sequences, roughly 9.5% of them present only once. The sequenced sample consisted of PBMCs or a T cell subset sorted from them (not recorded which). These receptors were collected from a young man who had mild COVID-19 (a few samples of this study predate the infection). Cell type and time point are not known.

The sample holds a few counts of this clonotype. CDR3 DNA sequence: TGTGCCAGCAGTAGGGACTCTGAAGCTTTCTTT. Its translation: CASSRDSEAFF. This chain joins TRBV6-2 or TRBV6-3 and TRBJ1-1; TRBD1 is a possible D gene (5 bases). The CDR3 consists of 11 residues. Germline-derived CDR1 and CDR2 are MNHEY and SVGEGT. The V and J ends lost 5 bases and 6 bases respectively, with 7 bases between them.

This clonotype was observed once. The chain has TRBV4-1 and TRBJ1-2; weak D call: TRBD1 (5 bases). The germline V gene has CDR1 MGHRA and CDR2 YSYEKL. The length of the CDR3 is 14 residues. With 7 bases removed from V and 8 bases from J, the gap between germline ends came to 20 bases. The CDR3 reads CASTIPGGGRGYTF. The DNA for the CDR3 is TGCGCCAGCACCATCCCGGGGGGGGGTAGAGGCTACACCTTC.

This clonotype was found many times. The CDR3 spells CASLSPISYEQYF. In nucleotides, the CDR3 is TGTGCCAGCTTGAGTCCCATCTCCTACGAGCAGTACTTC. This chain uses TRBV6-5 with TRBJ2-7; D is undetermined. The CDR3 has 13 amino acids. The germline gives CDR1 MNHEY, CDR2 SVGAGI. Trimming left V 8 bases short and J 0 bases short, with 11 bases between.

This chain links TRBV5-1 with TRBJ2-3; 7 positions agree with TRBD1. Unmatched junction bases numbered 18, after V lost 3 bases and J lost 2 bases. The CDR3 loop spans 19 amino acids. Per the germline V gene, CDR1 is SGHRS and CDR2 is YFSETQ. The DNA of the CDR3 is TGCGCCAGCAGCTACAGGGGAAGGCAGTACGTAGGGTCCACAGATACGCAGTATTTT. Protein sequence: CASSYRGRQYVGSTDTQYF.

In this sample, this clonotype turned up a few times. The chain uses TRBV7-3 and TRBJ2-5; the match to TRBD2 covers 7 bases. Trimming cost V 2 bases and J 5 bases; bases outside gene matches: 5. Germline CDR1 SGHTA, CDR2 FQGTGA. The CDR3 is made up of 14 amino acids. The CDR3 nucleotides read TGTGCCAGCAGCTTAGGACTAGAAAGTGAGACCCAGTACTTC. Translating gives CASSLGLESETQYF.

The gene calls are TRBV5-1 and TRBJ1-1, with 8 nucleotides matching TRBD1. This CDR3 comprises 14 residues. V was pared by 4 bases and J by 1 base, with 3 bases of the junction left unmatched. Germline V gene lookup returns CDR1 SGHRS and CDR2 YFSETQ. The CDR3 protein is CASSAGTGNTEAFF. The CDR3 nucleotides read TGCGCCAGCAGCGCCGGGACAGGGAACACTGAAGCTTTCTTT.

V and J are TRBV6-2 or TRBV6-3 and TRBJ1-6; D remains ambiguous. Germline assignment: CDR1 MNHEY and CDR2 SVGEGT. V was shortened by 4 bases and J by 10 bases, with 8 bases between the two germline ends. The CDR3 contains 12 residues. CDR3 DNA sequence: TGTGCCAGCAGTTTACCCGCGTCACCCCTCCACTTT. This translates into CASSLPASPLHF.

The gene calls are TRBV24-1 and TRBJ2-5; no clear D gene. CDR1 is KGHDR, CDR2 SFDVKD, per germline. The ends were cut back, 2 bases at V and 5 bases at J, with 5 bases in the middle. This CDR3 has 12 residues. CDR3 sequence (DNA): TGTGCCACCAGTGATTCGGAGGAGACCCAGTACTTC. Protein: CATSDSEETQYF.

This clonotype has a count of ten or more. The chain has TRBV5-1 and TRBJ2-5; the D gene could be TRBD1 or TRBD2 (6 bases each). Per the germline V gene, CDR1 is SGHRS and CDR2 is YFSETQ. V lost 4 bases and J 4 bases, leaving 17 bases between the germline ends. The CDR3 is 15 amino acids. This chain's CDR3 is CASSLGGIPGETQYF. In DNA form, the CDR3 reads TGCGCCAGCAGCCTCGGGGGCATCCCTGGAGAGACCCAGTACTTC.

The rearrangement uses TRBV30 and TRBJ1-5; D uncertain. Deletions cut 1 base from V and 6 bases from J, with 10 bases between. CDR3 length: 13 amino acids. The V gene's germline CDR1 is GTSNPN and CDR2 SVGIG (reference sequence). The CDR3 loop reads CAWSERLRQPQHF. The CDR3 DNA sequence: TGTGCCTGGAGTGAACGTTTGCGTCAGCCCCAGCATTTT.

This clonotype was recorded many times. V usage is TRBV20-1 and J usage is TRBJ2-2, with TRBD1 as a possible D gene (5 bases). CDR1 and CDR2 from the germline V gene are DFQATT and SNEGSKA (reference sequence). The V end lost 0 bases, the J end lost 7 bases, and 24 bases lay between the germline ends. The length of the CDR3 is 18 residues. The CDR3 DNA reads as TGCAGTGCTAGAGATGTGGTTCGGGCGGCAGGGAAGGTCGGGGAGCTGTTTTTT. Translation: CSARDVVRAAGKVGELFF.